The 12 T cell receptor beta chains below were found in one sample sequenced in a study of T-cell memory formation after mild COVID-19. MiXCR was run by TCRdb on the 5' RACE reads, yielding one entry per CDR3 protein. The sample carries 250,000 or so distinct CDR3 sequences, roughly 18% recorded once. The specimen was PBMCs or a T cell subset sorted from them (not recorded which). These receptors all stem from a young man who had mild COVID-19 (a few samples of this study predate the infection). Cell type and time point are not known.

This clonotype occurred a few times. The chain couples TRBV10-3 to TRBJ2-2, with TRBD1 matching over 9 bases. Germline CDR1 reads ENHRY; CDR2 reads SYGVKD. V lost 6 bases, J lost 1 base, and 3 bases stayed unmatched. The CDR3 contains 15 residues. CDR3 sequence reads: CAISKDRGNTGELFF. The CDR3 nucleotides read TGTGCCATCAGCAAGGACAGGGGGAACACCGGGGAGCTGTTTTTT.

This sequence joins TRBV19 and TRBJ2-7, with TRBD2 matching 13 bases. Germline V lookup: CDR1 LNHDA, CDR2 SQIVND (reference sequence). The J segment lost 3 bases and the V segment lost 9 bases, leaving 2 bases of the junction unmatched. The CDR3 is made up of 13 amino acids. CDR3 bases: TGTGCCAGCCGACTAGCGGGGGGCTACGAGCAGTACTTC. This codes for CASRLAGGYEQYF.

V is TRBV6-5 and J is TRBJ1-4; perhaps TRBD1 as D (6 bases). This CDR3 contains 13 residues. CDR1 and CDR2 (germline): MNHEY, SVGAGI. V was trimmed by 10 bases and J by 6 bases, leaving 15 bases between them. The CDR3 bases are TGTGCCATCAGGGGACGGAACTATGAAAAACTGTTTTTT. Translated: CAIRGRNYEKLFF.

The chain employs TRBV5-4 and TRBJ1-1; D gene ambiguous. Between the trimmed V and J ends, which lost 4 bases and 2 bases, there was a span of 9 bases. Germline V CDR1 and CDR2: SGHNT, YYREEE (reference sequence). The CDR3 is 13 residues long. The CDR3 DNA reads TGTGCCAGCAGCCGGGATCCAAACACTGAAGCTTTCTTT. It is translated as CASSRDPNTEAFF. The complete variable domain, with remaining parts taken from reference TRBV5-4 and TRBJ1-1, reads ETGVTQSPTHLIKTRGQQVTLRCSSQSGHNTVSWYQQALGQGPQFIFQYYREEENGRGNFPPRFSGLQFPNYSSELNVNALELDDSALYLCASSRDPNTEAFFGQGTRLTVV.

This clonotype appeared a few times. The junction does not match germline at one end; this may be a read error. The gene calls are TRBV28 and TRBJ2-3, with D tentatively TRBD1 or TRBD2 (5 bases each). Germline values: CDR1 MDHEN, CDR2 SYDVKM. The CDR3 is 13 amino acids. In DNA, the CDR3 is TGTGCCAGCAGACTGGGGACCACAGATACACAGTATTTT. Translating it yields CASRLGTTDTQYF.

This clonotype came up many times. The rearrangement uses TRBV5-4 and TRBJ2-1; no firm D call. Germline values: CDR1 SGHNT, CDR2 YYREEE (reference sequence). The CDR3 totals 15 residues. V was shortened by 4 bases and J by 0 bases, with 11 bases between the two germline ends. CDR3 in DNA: TGTGCCAGCAGCCCGACTTCCAGCTCCTACAATGAGCAGTTCTTC. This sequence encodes CASSPTSSSYNEQFF.

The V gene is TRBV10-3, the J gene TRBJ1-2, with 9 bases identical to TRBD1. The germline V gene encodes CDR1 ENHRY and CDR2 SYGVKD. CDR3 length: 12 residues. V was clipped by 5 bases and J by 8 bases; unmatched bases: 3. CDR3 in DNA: TGTGCCATCAGTCGGGGACAGGGAGGCTACACCTTC. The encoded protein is CAISRGQGGYTF.

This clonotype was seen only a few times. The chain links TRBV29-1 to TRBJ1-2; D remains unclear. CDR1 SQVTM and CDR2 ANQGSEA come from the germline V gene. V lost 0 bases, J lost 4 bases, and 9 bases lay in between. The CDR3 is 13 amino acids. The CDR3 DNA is TGCAGCGTTGAAGATGCCTTTTCCTATGGCTACACCTTC. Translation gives CSVEDAFSYGYTF.

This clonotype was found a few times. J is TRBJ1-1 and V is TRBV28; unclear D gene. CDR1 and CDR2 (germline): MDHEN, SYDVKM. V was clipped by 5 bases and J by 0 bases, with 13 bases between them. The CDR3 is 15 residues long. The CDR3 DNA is TGTGCCAGCAGTCCACCGGTGGGAATGAACACTGAAGCTTTCTTT. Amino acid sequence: CASSPPVGMNTEAFF.

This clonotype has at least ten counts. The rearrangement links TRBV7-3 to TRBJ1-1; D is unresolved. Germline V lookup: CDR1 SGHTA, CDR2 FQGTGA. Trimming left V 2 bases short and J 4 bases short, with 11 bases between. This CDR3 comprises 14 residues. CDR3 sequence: CASSLYPGITEAFF. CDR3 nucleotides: TGTGCCAGCAGCTTATACCCTGGGATCACTGAAGCTTTCTTT.

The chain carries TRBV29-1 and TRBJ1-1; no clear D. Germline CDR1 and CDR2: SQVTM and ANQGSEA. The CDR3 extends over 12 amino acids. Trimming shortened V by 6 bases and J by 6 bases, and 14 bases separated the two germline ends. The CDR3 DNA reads TGCAGCGTCTTAGGGCCGGACCCTGAAGCTTTCTTT. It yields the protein CSVLGPDPEAFF.

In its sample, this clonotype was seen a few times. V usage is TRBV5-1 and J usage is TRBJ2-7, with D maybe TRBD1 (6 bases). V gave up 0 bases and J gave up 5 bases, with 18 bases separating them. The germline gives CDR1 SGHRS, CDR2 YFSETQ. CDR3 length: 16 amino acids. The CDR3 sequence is CASSLEGRTGPHEQYV. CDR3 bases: TGCGCCAGCAGCTTGGAGGGTCGAACAGGGCCCCACGAGCAGTACGTC.